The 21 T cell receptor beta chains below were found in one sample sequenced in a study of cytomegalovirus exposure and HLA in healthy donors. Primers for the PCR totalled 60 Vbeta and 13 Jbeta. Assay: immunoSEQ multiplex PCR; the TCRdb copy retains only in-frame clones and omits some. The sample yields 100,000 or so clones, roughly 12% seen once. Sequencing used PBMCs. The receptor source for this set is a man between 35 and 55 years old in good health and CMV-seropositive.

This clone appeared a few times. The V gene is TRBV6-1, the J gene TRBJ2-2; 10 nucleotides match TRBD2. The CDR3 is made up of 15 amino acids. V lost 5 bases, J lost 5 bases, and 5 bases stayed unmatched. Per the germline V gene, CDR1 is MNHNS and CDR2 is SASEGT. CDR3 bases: TGTGCCAGCAGTCGAGCTAGCGGGAGTACCGGGGAGCTGTTTTTT. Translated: CASSRASGSTGELFF.

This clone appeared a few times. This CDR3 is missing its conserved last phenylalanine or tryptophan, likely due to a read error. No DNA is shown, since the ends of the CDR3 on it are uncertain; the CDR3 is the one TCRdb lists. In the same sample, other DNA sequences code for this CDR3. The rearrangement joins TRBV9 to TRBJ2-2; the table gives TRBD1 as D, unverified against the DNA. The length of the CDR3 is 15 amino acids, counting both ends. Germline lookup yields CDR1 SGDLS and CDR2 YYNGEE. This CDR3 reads CASSPGTRNTGEMFL.

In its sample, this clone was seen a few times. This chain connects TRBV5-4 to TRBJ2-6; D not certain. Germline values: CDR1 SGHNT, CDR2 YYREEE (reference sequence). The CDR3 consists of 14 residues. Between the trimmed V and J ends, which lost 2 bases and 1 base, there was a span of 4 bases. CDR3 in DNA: TGTGCCAGCAGCTTTCCGTCTGGGGCCAACGTCCTGACTTTC. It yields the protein CASSFPSGANVLTF.

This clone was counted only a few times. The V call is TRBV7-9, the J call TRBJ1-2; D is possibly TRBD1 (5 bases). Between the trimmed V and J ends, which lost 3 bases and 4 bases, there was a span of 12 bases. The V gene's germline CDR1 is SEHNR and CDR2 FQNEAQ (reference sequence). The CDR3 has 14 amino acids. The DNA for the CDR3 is TGTGCCAGCAGCTTCCTGGGACTGACCTATGGCTACACCTTC. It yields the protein CASSFLGLTYGYTF.

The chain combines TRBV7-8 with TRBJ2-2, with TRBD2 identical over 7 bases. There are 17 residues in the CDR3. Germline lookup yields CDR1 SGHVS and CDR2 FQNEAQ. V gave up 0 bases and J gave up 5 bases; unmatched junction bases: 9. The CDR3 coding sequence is TGTGCCAGCAGCTTAGCGCGGGTGTCCGGGAGGACCGGGGAGCTGTTTTTT. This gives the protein CASSLARVSGRTGELFF.

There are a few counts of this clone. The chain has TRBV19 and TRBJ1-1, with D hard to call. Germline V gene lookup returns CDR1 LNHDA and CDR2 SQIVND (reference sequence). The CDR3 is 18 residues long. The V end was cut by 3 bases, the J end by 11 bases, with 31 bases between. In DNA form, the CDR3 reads TGTGCCAGTAGTATTCCACGCGAATCCCGGGAGACTACACTGAATGCTTTCTTT. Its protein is CASSIPRESRETTLNAFF.

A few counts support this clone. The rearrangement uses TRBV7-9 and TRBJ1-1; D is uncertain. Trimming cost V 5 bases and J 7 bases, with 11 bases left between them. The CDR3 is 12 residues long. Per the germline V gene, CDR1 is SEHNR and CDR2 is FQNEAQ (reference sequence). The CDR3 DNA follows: TGTGCCAGCAGCAAAGAATCGGGTGAAGCTTTCTTT. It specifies CASSKESGEAFF.

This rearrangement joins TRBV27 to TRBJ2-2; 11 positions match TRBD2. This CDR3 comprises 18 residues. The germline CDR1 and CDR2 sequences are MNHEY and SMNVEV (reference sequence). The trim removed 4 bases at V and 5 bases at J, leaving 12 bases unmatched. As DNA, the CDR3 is TGTGCCAGCAGTTCGAGGGGACTAGCGGTAGCAGAGACCGGGGAGCTGTTTTTT. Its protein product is CASSSRGLAVAETGELFF.

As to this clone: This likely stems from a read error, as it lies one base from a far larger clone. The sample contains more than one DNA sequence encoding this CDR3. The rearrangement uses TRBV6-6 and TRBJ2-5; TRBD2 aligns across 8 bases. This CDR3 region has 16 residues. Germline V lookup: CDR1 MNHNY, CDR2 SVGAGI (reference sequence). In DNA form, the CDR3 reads TGTGCCAGCAGTCTTTTAGCGGGAACGTACCAAGAGACGCAGTACTTC. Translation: CASSLLAGTYQETQYF.

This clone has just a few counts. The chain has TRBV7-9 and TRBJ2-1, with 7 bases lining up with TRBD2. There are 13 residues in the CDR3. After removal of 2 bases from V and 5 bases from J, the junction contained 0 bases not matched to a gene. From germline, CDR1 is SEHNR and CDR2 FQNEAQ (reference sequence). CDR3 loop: CASSLSGNNEQFF. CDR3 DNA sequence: TGTGCCAGCAGCTTAAGCGGGAACAATGAGCAGTTCTTC.

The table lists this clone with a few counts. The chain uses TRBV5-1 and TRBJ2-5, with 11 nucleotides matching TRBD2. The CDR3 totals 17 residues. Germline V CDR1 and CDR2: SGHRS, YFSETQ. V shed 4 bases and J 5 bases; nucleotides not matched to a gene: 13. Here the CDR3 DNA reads TGCGCCAGCAGCGCGAGGACTAGCGGGCGAGGGGGGGAGACCCAGTACTTC. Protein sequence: CASSARTSGRGGETQYF.

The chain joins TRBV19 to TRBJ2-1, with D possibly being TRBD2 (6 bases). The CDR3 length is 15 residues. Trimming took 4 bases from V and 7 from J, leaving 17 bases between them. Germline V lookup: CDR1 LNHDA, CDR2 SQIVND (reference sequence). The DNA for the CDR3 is TGTGCCAGTAGTACAGAGGGACTTAACAAGAATGAGCAGTTCTTC. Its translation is CASSTEGLNKNEQFF. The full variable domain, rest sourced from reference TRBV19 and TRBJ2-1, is DGGITQSPKYLFRKEGQNVTLSCEQNLNHDAMYWYRQDPGQGLRLIYYSQIVNDFQKGDIAEGYSVSREKKESFPLTVTSAQKNPTAFYLCASSTEGLNKNEQFFGPGTRLTVL.

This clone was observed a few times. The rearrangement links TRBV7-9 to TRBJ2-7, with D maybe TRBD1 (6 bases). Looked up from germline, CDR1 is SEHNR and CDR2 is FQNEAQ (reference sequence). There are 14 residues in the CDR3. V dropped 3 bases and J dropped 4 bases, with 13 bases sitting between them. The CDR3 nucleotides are TGTGCCAGCAGCTTGGAAGGGGGTAGGTACGAGCAGTACTTC. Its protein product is CASSLEGGRYEQYF.

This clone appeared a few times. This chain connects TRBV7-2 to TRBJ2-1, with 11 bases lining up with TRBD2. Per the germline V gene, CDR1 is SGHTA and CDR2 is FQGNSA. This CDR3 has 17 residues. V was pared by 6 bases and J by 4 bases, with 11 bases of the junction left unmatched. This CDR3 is CASSRNYGTSGYNEQFF. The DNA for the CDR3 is TGTGCCAGCAGTCGTAATTATGGGACTAGCGGATACAATGAGCAGTTCTTC.

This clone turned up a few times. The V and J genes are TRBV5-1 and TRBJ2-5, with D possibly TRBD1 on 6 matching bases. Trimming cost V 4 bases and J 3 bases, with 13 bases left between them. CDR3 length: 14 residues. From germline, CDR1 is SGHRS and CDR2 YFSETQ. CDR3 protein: CASSGGQFEETQYF. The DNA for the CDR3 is TGCGCCAGCAGCGGGGGACAATTCGAAGAGACCCAGTACTTC.

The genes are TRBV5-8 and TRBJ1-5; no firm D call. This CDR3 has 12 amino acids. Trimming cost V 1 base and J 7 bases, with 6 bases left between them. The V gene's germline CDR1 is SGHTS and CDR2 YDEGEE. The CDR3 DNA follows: TGTGCCAGCAGCTTGTCAGAACAGCCCCAGCATTTT. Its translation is CASSLSEQPQHF.

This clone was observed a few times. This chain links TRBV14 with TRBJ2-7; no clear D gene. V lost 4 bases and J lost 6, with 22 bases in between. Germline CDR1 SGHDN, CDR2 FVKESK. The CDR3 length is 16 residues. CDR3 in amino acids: CASSPYPRVWALEQYF. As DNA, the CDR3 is TGTGCCAGCAGCCCTTACCCTCGCGTGTGGGCCCTCGAGCAGTACTTC.

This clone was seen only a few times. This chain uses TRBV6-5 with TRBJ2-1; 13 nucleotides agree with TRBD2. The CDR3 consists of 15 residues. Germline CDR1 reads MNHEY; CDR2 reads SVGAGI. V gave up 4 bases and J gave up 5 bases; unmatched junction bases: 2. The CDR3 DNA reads TGTGCCAGCAGTTTCGGGACTAGCGGGGACAATGAGCAGTTCTTC. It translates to CASSFGTSGDNEQFF.

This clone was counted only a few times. CDR3 residues: CASSYSTGESYEQYF. CDR3 nucleotides: TGTGCCAGCAGTTACTCGACGGGAGAGTCCTACGAGCAGTACTTC. The V call is TRBV6-5, the J call TRBJ2-7, with D perhaps TRBD2 (6 bases). V lost 0 bases, J lost 1 base, and 10 bases lay in between. Germline loops: CDR1 MNHEY, CDR2 SVGAGI. The CDR3 consists of 15 residues.

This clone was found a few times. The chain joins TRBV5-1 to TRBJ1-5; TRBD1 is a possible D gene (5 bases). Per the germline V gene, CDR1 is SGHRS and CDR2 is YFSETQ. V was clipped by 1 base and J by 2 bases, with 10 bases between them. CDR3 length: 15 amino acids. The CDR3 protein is CASSLTGGGNQPQHF. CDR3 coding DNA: TGCGCCAGCAGCTTGACAGGCGGGGGCAATCAGCCCCAGCATTTT.

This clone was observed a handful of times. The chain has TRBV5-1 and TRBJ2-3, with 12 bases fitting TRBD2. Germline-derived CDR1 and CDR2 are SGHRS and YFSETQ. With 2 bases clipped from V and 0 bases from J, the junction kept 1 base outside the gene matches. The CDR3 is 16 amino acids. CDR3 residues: CASSFGTSGSTDTQYF. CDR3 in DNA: TGCGCCAGCAGCTTTGGGACTAGCGGGAGCACAGATACGCAGTATTTT.